The present entry profiles one T cell receptor beta chain with its context. The target antigen is unknown. Only in-frame clones appear in the TCRdb table, and some are missing; sequencing was by immunoSEQ multiplex PCR. Here the sample spans about 52,000 clones, 90% to 95% being singletons. This sample is part of a study of OX40 agonist ivuxolimab in advanced cancers. Study-wide points: Expanded clones were, on average, more numerous among CD8+ T cells than CD4+.

The CDR3 contains 19 residues. This material consisted of CD4+ or CD8+ T cells sorted from blood, taken in a trial of the OX40 agonist ivuxolimab. This sequence was found in an adult with an advanced solid tumor such as melanoma, head and neck, liver or kidney cancer. The J gene is TRBJ2-3, the V gene TRBV12-1; the tabulated D call, TRBD2, remains unverified against the DNA. TRBV12-1 is listed as a pseudogene. Written as DNA, the CDR3 is TGTGCCAGCATCCATTCTAGCCTCTCTCGCGGTTCGACCCCAGATACGCAGTATTTT. Translated: CASIHSSLSRGSTPDTQYF.